This is a list of T cell receptor beta chains from one sample in a study of cytomegalovirus exposure and HLA in healthy donors. The protocol was immunoSEQ multiplex PCR, while the TCRdb copy is restricted to in-frame clones and leaves out a portion. This table holds roughly 190,000 clones, over 65% found once. Sequenced material: PBMCs. Receptors originate from a woman in her 30s in good health and CMV-seronegative. Both conserved end residues are part of each CDR3. A D gene is named only where the DNA matches it firmly.

D gene	J gene	V gene	CDR3 protein
TRBD2	TRBJ2-7	TRBV18	CASSQLASYEQYF
TRBD2	TRBJ2-7	TRBV5-5	CASSLVAGDGEQYF
NA	TRBJ1-2	TRBV6-4	CASSEGISGNGYTF
TRBD2	TRBJ2-1	TRBV27	CASIKGLAGDLAKISHEQFF
TRBD2	TRBJ2-1	TRBV30	CAWKGTSGVYNEQFF
TRBD2	NA	TRBV10-2	CASRLAGFSYEQYF
TRBD1	TRBJ1-6	TRBV5-1	CASSLVGGADNSPLHF
NA	TRBJ2-1	TRBV18	CASSPPSTHQDNEQFF
NA	TRBJ1-4	TRBV5-1	CASSLAPGIANEKLFF
TRBD1	TRBJ1-2	TRBV27	CASSSDRFNLYGYTF
TRBD1	TRBJ1-5	TRBV19	CASSNRGLRSNQPQHF
TRBD1	TRBJ2-5	TRBV6-6	CASSFPQGRRETQYF
TRBD2	TRBJ2-1	TRBV7-9	CASSLGLAGGQNEQFF
NA	TRBJ1-5	TRBV7-3	CASSLNRLRNQPQHF
TRBD1	TRBJ2-7	TRBV7-9	CASSRGTGSYEQYF
NA	TRBJ1-1	TRBV18	CASSPSPPGISTEAFF
TRBD1	TRBJ2-5	TRBV7-9	CASSLDRVETQYF
TRBD1	TRBJ2-7	TRBV15	CATSRDRGQGGGSEQYF
TRBD2	TRBJ2-5	TRBV7-3	CASSARGTSGTQETQYF
NA	TRBJ1-1	TRBV15	CATSRDPGGGNTEAFF
NA	TRBJ2-3	TRBV19	CASSIARSATDTQYF
NA	TRBJ1-5	TRBV6-1	CASSEARFSFRAVSNQPQHF
TRBD1	TRBJ1-4	TRBV19	CASRRDRDFEKLFF
NA	NA	TRBV2	CASSARLSVLEQYF
NA	TRBJ1-2	TRBV15	CATSRLGQGYGYTF
TRBD2	TRBJ2-7	TRBV2	CASSPLAGGPYEQYF
NA	TRBJ2-7	TRBV13	CASSLVGFGRKQGITYEQYF
TRBD2	TRBJ2-1	TRBV5-4	CASSPPTSADNEQFF
NA	TRBJ2-2	TRBV27	CASSFNFHRTANTGELFF
TRBD1	TRBJ2-1	TRBV11-2	CASSSGQGVPNEQFF
TRBD1	TRBJ2-7	TRBV19	CASSPGQDYEQYF
NA	TRBJ1-1	TRBV6-5	CASSYAVNTEAFF
TRBD2	TRBJ2-3	TRBV5-1	CASSLPGGDTDTQYF
NA	TRBJ2-6	TRBV5-1	CASSPSPSSGANVLTF
TRBD1	TRBJ1-5	TRBV19	CASSILGQGDQPQHF
TRBD1	TRBJ2-6	TRBV2	CASSEAPGQISGANVLTF
NA	TRBJ2-7	TRBV5-1	CASSLGTGNLNYEQYF
TRBD1	TRBJ2-1	TRBV7-3	CASSLTGGNMNEQFF
NA	TRBJ2-2	TRBV25-1	CASSDRTTTGELFF
NA	TRBJ1-5	TRBV10-3	CAISEGGGFTGNQPQHF
NA	TRBJ2-5	TRBV7-6	CASSLQETQYF
NA	TRBJ1-4	TRBV18	CASSPYGEKLFF
NA	TRBJ1-2	TRBV13	CASSFLGASPPLYGYTF
NA	TRBJ1-1	TRBV5-4	CASSLNPESEAFF
TRBD1	TRBJ2-2	TRBV27	CASSYLITGTGDTGELFF
NA	TRBJ2-1	TRBV19	CASSIGRSSYNEQFF
TRBD2	TRBJ2-1	TRBV11-3	CASSSYVPGLAVNEQFF